A selection of T cell receptor beta chains follows, all from one sample in a study of early T cells in non-severe SARS-CoV-2 infection. TCRdb reanalysed the 5' RACE reads using MiXCR and keeps one entry per CDR3 protein. This table has about 50,000 distinct CDR3 sequences, around 6.5% appearing once. This specimen consisted of whole blood, obtained at baseline. These receptors originate from an adult who was a healthcare worker with PCR-confirmed SARS-CoV-2 infection or an uninfected control (not recorded which). Each CDR3 is given with its conserved first and last residue. A D gene is named only where the DNA matches it firmly. Size tells how often a clone was seen (once, few, many) or the class of an expanded clone, and some rows leave it out.

d_gene	abundance	j_gene	v_gene	CDR3nt	CDR3aa
TRBD1	few	TRBJ2-3	TRBV7-2	TGTGCCAGCAGCCTACAGGGGTTTGAAGATACGCAGTATTTT	CASSLQGFEDTQYF
.	many	TRBJ2-1	TRBV2	TGTGCCAGCAGTCTATTAGCCTTAGGCTCCTACAATGAGCAGTTCTTC	CASSLLALGSYNEQFF
.	few	TRBJ1-1	TRBV6-2/TRBV6-3	TGTGCCAGCAGTTACCATCTGGACAGCGATGAAGCTTTCTTT	CASSYHLDSDEAFF
.	.	TRBJ2-1	TRBV7-2	TGTGCCAGCAGCTACTATACCACGGACAATGAGCAGTTCTTC	CASSYYTTDNEQFF
TRBD2	few	TRBJ2-5	TRBV11-2	TGTGCCAGCAGCTTCCCTAGCGGGGGGGCGATCGAGACCCAGTACTTC	CASSFPSGGAIETQYF
.	many	TRBJ2-7	TRBV7-9	TGTGCCAGCAGCTTATTAGACAGCCTCCCCTACGAGCAGTACTTC	CASSLLDSLPYEQYF
.	many	TRBJ1-1	TRBV18	TGTGCCAGCTCACCGGGTTCCGGGGCCAATGGTTTCTTT	CASSPGSGANGFF
.	few	TRBJ2-1	TRBV27	TGTGCCAGCAGCAACTCCAGGGGGGCTGAGCAGTTCTTC	CASSNSRGAEQFF
.	many	TRBJ2-2	TRBV9	TGTGCCAGCAGCGTAGTGCCCGGGGAGCTGTTTTTT	CASSVVPGELFF
TRBD2	.	TRBJ2-3	TRBV29-1	TGCAGCGTTGAGGCGCTAGCGGGGGCTGGCACAGATACGCAGTATTTT	CSVEALAGAGTDTQYF
.	few	TRBJ2-7	TRBV30	TGTGCCTGGAGTGTGCCAGGGGCGAGATCCTACGAGCAGTACTTC	CAWSVPGARSYEQYF
TRBD2	many	TRBJ2-1	TRBV7-2	TGTGCCAGCAGCTTAACCTTAGCGGGGGGGCTGCCCCGACTTTCCTACAATGAGCAGTTCTTC	CASSLTLAGGLPRLSYNEQFF
TRBD1	few	TRBJ2-7	TRBV7-2	TGTGCCAGCAGCCTCAGGGACAGGCCCTACGAGCAGTACTTC	CASSLRDRPYEQYF
TRBD1	.	TRBJ1-6	TRBV6-6	TGTGCCAGCAGTTATCATCCGGGACAGGCGCAGACACCCCTCCACTTT	CASSYHPGQAQTPLHF
.	many	TRBJ1-1	TRBV7-9	TGTGCCAGCAGCTGGAGGGAGAGCGCTGAAGCTTTCTTT	CASSWRESAEAFF
.	many	TRBJ1-5	TRBV4-1	TGCGCCAGCAGCCAAGTAGCACAGCCGAATCAGCCCCAGCATTTT	CASSQVAQPNQPQHF
.	medium-sized	TRBJ2-3	TRBV7-8	TGTGCCAGCAGTCCCCCTAAAGCAGATACGCAGTATTTT	CASSPPKADTQYF
.	many	TRBJ2-2	TRBV19	TGTGCCAGTAGTACTCGGACAGACACCGGGGAGCTGTTTTTT	CASSTRTDTGELFF
.	many	TRBJ2-7	TRBV7-2	TGTGCCAGCAGCCCATCCCAGGGGCGCTACGAGCAGTACTTC	CASSPSQGRYEQYF
.	.	TRBJ2-3	TRBV27	TGTGCCAGCAGTCCCCAACCCGACAGCCATAGCACAGATACGCAGTATTTT	CASSPQPDSHSTDTQYF
TRBD1	few	TRBJ1-2	TRBV4-3	TGCGCCAGCAGCCAAGATAGGACAGGGTCTAACTATGGCTACACCTTC	CASSQDRTGSNYGYTF
.	many	TRBJ1-2	TRBV18	TGTGCCAGCTCACCGGGGGATTCTAACTATGGCTACACCTTC	CASSPGDSNYGYTF
TRBD2	few	TRBJ2-7	TRBV2	TGTGCCAGCAGAGCGGGGGTCTCATACGAGCAGTACTTC	CASRAGVSYEQYF
TRBD2	.	TRBJ2-5	TRBV6-6	TGTGCCAGCAGTCCCGAGACTAGCGCAGGAGGAGAGACCCAGTACTTC	CASSPETSAGGETQYF
.	.	TRBJ2-3	TRBV5-5	TGTGCCAGCAAATCACAGGGATTAGATACGCAGTATTTT	CASKSQGLDTQYF
TRBD1	few	TRBJ1-2	TRBV19	TGTGCCAGTAGACAACAAGGGACAGACACCTATGGCTACACCTTC	CASRQQGTDTYGYTF
.	few	TRBJ1-1	TRBV7-3	TGTGCCAGCAGCTTTAATGAGAACACTGAAGCTTTCTTT	CASSFNENTEAFF
TRBD1	.	TRBJ1-2	TRBV6-5	TGTGCCAGCAGAACCGGGACAGCCCATGGCTACACCTTC	CASRTGTAHGYTF
.	.	TRBJ1-1	TRBV30	TGTGCCTGGAGTCTCGCGCTAAACACTGAAGCTTTCTTT	CAWSLALNTEAFF
.	.	TRBJ1-6	TRBV6-5	TGTGCCAGCAGTTACTCGGATGGCTCTAATTCACCCCTCCACTTT	CASSYSDGSNSPLHF
TRBD1	few	TRBJ1-1	TRBV18	TGTGCCAGCTCACTTGACAGGGGGCAGGGGAACACTGAAGCTTTCTTT	CASSLDRGQGNTEAFF
.	.	TRBJ2-2	TRBV5-5	TGTGCCAGCACCTCCGGGGGAACCGGGGAGCTGTTTTTT	CASTSGGTGELFF
.	many	TRBJ1-1	TRBV5-1	TGCGCCAGCAGCCCCCGTGCAGGGGCCACTGAAGCTTTCTTT	CASSPRAGATEAFF
.	few	TRBJ2-1	TRBV11-2	TGTGCCAGCAGCTTAGCCAGGAGCCCATACAATGAGCAGTTCTTC	CASSLARSPYNEQFF
TRBD1	many	TRBJ1-4	TRBV2	TGTGCCAGCAGGATGGACAGGACTAATGAAAAACTGTTTTTT	CASRMDRTNEKLFF
.	few	TRBJ2-7	TRBV7-2	TGTGCCAGCAGCCAACAACCCGGGGGGCACTACGAGCAGTACTTC	CASSQQPGGHYEQYF
.	few	TRBJ1-2	TRBV7-8	TGTGCCAGCAGCTCCTCGATGGGTACCTATGGCTACACCTTC	CASSSSMGTYGYTF
TRBD1	many	TRBJ1-6	TRBV20-1	TGCAGTGCGGTTGCCCTCCCGGGACAGGGAGGAGGTGATTCACCCCTCCACTTT	CSAVALPGQGGGDSPLHF
TRBD2	few	TRBJ2-2	TRBV6-6	TGTGCCAGCAGACGGACTAGCGGAGATCACACCGGGGAGCTGTTTTTT	CASRRTSGDHTGELFF
.	many	TRBJ2-5	TRBV3-1	TGTGCCAGCAGCCCAGGGCCTACAGGAGATGAGACCCAGTACTTC	CASSPGPTGDETQYF
.	few	TRBJ2-7	TRBV27	TGTGCCAGCAGTCTGACTAGTCGCTACGAGCAGTACTTC	CASSLTSRYEQYF
.	.	TRBJ2-3	TRBV7-2	TGTGCCAGCAGCTTAGAAGGGATTGGCACAGATACGCAGTATTTT	CASSLEGIGTDTQYF
.	many	TRBJ2-2	TRBV6-4	TGTGCCAGCAGTAGGGGTAGGAACACCGGGGAGCTGTTTTTT	CASSRGRNTGELFF